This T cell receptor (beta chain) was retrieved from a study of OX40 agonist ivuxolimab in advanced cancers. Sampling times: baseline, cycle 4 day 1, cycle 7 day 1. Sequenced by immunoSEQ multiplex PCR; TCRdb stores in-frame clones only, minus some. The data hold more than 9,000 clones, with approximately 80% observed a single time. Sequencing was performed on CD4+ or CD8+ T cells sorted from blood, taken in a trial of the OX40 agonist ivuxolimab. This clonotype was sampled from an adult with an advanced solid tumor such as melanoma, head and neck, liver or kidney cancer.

Written as DNA, the CDR3 is TGTGCCAGCTCGGGCGGGGGCTATGGCTACACCTTC. Protein product: CASSGGGYGYTF. The chain recombines TRBV2 with TRBJ1-2; D perhaps matches TRBD1 (5 bases). V dropped 8 bases and J dropped 4 bases, with 11 bases sitting between them. CDR3 length: 12 amino acids. The germline V gene has CDR1 SNHLY and CDR2 FYNNEI. Drawing the rest from reference TRBV2 and TRBJ1-2, the complete variable domain is EPEVTQTPSHQVTQMGQEVILRCVPISNHLYFYWYRQILGQKVEFLVSFYNNEISEKSEIFDDQFSVERPDGSNFTLKIRSTKLEDSAMYFCASSGGGYGYTFGSGTRLTVV.